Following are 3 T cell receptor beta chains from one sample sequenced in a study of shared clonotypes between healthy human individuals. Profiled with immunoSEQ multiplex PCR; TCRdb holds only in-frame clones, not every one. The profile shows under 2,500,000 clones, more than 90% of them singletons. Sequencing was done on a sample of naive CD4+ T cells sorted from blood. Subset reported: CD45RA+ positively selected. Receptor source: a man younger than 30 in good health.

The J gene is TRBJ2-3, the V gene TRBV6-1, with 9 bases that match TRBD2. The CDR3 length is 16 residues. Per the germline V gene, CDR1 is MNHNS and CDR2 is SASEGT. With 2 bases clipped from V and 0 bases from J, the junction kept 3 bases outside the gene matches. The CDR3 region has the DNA TGTGCCAGCAGTGAATGGGCGGGGGGGAGCACAGATACGCAGTATTTT. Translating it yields CASSEWAGGSTDTQYF.

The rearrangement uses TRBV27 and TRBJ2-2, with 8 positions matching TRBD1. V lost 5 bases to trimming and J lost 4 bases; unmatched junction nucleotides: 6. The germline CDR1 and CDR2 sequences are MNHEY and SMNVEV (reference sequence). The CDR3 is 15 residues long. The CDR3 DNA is TGTGCCAGCAGTCCAAGACAGGGGAGCACCGGGGAGCTGTTTTTT. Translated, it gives CASSPRQGSTGELFF.

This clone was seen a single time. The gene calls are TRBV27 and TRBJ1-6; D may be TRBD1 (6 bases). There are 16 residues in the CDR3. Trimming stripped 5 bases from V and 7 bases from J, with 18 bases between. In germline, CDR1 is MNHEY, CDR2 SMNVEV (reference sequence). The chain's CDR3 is CASSKGGGAGNSPLHF. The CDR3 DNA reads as TGTGCCAGCAGTAAGGGGGGAGGGGCAGGGAATTCACCCCTCCACTTT.